These 27 T cell receptor beta chains originate from one sample sequenced in a study of CD4+ T cells in melanoma. TCRdb's table, derived via immunoSEQ multiplex PCR, lists solely in-frame clones and lacks some. The sample lists roughly 120,000 clones, over 80% seen once, with around 3% in the top ten. Sequencing was carried out using peripheral blood. Receptors were obtained from a human donor with melanoma.

CDR3: CASSLKRRTDTQYF. The CDR3 DNA reads as TGTGCCAGCAGCTTGAAGCGGCGCACAGATACGCAGTATTTT. V usage is TRBV5-8 and J usage is TRBJ2-3, with D possibly being TRBD2 (5 bases). With 1 base removed from V and 1 base from J, the gap between germline ends came to 7 bases. The CDR3 is 14 residues long. The germline gives CDR1 SGHTS, CDR2 YDEGEE.

The genes are TRBV5-1 and TRBJ2-1; D not certain. Germline values: CDR1 SGHRS, CDR2 YFSETQ. CDR3 length equals 16 residues. The germline V and J ends were trimmed by 0 bases and 0 bases, with 10 bases remaining between them. CDR3 DNA sequence: TGCGCCAGCAGCTTGGACCGGCGGAGCTCCTACAATGAGCAGTTCTTC. Its translation is CASSLDRRSSYNEQFF.

The chain couples TRBV9 to TRBJ2-2; maybe TRBD2 (6 bases). In germline, CDR1 is SGDLS, CDR2 YYNGEE. V lost 0 bases, J lost 0 bases, and 9 bases lay in between. CDR3 length: 16 amino acids. CDR3 nucleotide sequence: TGTGCCAGCAGCGTAGGAGCGGGCGCGAACACCGGGGAGCTGTTTTTT. Its translation is CASSVGAGANTGELFF.

The genes are TRBV5-5 and TRBJ1-2; 12 positions agree with TRBD1. V dropped 3 bases and J dropped 3; count of bases not matched to a gene: 9. The CDR3 spans 17 residues. CDR1 is SGHKS and CDR2 is YYEKEE in the germline V gene (reference sequence). CDR3 DNA: TGTGCCAGCAGCTCAGGGACAGGGGGCTTTGGTGACTATGGCTACACCTTC. As protein: CASSSGTGGFGDYGYTF. The variable domain in full, with the rest retrieved from reference TRBV5-5 and TRBJ1-2, is DAGVTQSPTHLIKTRGQQVTLRCSPISGHKSVSWYQQVLGQGPQFIFQYYEKEERGRGNFPDRFSARQFPNYSSELNVNALLLGDSALYLCASSSGTGGFGDYGYTFGSGTRLTVV.

The V and J genes are TRBV18 and TRBJ2-7, with D uncertain. The CDR3 sequence is 12 residues long. Germline-derived CDR1 and CDR2 are KGHSH and LQKENI. The V and J ends lost 6 bases and 4 bases respectively, with 10 bases between them. The CDR3 DNA follows: TGTGCCAGCTCCCCAGGAAGTTACGAGCAGTACTTC. Protein: CASSPGSYEQYF.

The chain employs TRBV12-5 and TRBJ1-2; D remains ambiguous. CDR1 LGHNT and CDR2 FRNRAP come from the germline V gene. This CDR3 is built from 12 residues. Trimming took off 1 base at V and 8 bases at J, with 8 bases between the two ends. The CDR3 nucleotides are TGTGCTAGTGGTTTGGGCACGGGGGGCTACACCTTC. Translation: CASGLGTGGYTF.

The rearrangement joins TRBV10-3 to TRBJ1-5, with a tentative D call TRBD1 (5 bases). Trimming pared 7 bases from V and 3 bases from J, leaving 10 bases between. The germline gives CDR1 ENHRY, CDR2 SYGVKD. This CDR3 has 13 residues. The CDR3 protein is CAITGHPNQPQHF. In DNA form, the CDR3 reads TGTGCCATCACCGGACATCCCAATCAGCCCCAGCATTTT.

The CDR3 sequence is CASRPTGGSSYNEQFF. DNA for the CDR3: TGTGCCAGCAGACCAACAGGGGGGAGCTCCTACAATGAGCAGTTCTTC. The chain combines TRBV6-6 with TRBJ2-1; the match to TRBD1 covers 8 bases. CDR1 is MNHNY, CDR2 SVGAGI, per germline (reference sequence). There are 16 residues in the CDR3. Germline trimming cut 6 bases from V and 0 bases from J; bases unmatched to any gene: 7.

The J gene is TRBJ2-7, the V gene TRBV7-2; possibly TRBD1 for D (6 bases). The V gene lost 4 bases and the J gene lost 0 bases, with 16 bases spanning the gap. Looked up from germline, CDR1 is SGHTA and CDR2 is FQGNSA. CDR3 length: 16 residues. CDR3 DNA sequence: TGTGCCAGCAGCTCGGCCGGGACGACAGGCTCCTACGAGCAGTACTTC. This sequence encodes CASSSAGTTGSYEQYF.

The DNA for the CDR3 is TGCGCCAGCAGCTTAGGGTCGGGCGCCGCTGGGACCCAGTACTTC. Encoded protein: CASSLGSGAAGTQYF. The V call is TRBV5-1, the J call TRBJ2-5; no clear D gene. The CDR3 covers 15 residues. Germline V gene sequence: CDR1 SGHRS, CDR2 YFSETQ. Trimming took off 2 bases at V and 7 bases at J, with 18 bases between the two ends.

The chain couples TRBV7-9 to TRBJ2-1; 9 bases are shared with TRBD2. This CDR3 spans 15 amino acids. With 5 bases clipped from V and 6 bases from J, the junction kept 8 bases outside the gene matches. Germline CDR1 is SEHNR and CDR2 is FQNEAQ (reference sequence). CDR3 loop: CASSGNSGGANEQFF. CDR3 DNA sequence: TGTGCCAGCAGCGGCAATAGCGGGGGAGCCAATGAGCAGTTCTTC.

The chain couples TRBV7-3 to TRBJ2-1; 14 bases line up with TRBD2. Germline V gene sequence: CDR1 SGHTA, CDR2 FQGTGA. The CDR3 extends over 16 amino acids. The V gene end was trimmed by 4 bases and the J gene end by 6 bases; junction bases not matched to a gene: 5. This CDR3 reads CASSSGLAGVGNEQFF. In DNA form, the CDR3 reads TGTGCCAGCAGCTCGGGACTAGCGGGAGTCGGCAATGAGCAGTTCTTC.

Relative to its sample, this clone is medium-sized. The rearrangement joins TRBV7-9 to TRBJ2-1, with TRBD2 matching over 9 bases. J gave up 6 bases and V 5 bases, and 11 bases lay outside the gene matches. The length of the CDR3 is 16 residues. Looked up from germline, CDR1 is SEHNR and CDR2 is FQNEAQ (reference sequence). The CDR3 coding sequence is TGTGCCAGCAGCCCCCCTGGACTAGCGCTTTTCAATGAGCAGTTCTTC. It yields the protein CASSPPGLALFNEQFF.

CDR3 coding DNA: TGTGCCAGCAGCCAAGTAGGACCAAACTCTGGAAACACCATATATTTT. It specifies CASSQVGPNSGNTIYF. This chain joins TRBV4-2 and TRBJ1-3; no firm D call. Trimming left V 1 base short and J 0 bases short, with 10 bases between. In germline, CDR1 is LGHNA, CDR2 YNFKEQ. This CDR3 has 16 residues.

This chain connects TRBV18 to TRBJ1-5, with D possibly being TRBD1 (5 bases). The CDR3 runs 14 residues. V lost 1 base and J lost 5, with 9 bases in between. CDR1 KGHSH and CDR2 LQKENI come from the germline V gene. The chain's CDR3 is CASSPLTTDQPQHF. Written as DNA, the CDR3 is TGTGCCAGCTCACCACTCACGACAGATCAGCCCCAGCATTTT.

V gene TRBV2 combines with J gene TRBJ1-2; no definite D call. There are 16 residues in the CDR3. The germline V and J ends were trimmed by 8 bases and 1 base, with 20 bases remaining between them. The V gene's germline CDR1 is SNHLY and CDR2 FYNNEI. The CDR3 DNA sequence: TGTGCCAGCCGGATTCAAACGGGCGGCCTTAACTATGGCTACACCTTC. This encodes CASRIQTGGLNYGYTF.

The rearrangement uses TRBV7-9 and TRBJ2-3, with TRBD2 matching 10 bases. Per germline, CDR1 SEHNR and CDR2 FQNEAQ (reference sequence). The CDR3 consists of 16 residues. The V and J ends lost 4 bases and 6 bases, in that order; junction bases with no gene match: 10. CDR3 amino acids: CASSYVLLAGVDTQYF. In DNA form, the CDR3 reads TGTGCCAGCAGCTACGTGCTGCTAGCGGGAGTGGATACGCAGTATTTT. The full variable domain, completed using reference TRBV7-9 and TRBJ2-3, is DTGVSQNPRHKITKRGQNVTFRCDPISEHNRLYWYRQTLGQGPEFLTYFQNEAQLEKSRLLSDRFSAERPKGSFSTLEIQRTEQGDSAMYLCASSYVLLAGVDTQYFGPGTRLTVL.

The rearrangement links TRBV5-1 to TRBJ1-1; no clear D gene. The ends were cut back, 1 base at V and 1 base at J, with 8 bases in the middle. The CDR3 length is 14 residues. CDR1 and CDR2 (germline): SGHRS, YFSETQ. The CDR3 sequence is CASSLPDRNTEAFF. For the CDR3, the DNA is TGCGCCAGCAGCTTGCCGGATAGGAACACTGAAGCTTTCTTT.

This chain links TRBV14 with TRBJ2-2; D not certain. The CDR3 length is 15 residues. Germline V gene lookup returns CDR1 SGHDN and CDR2 FVKESK. The V gene lost 4 bases and the J gene lost 5 bases, with 14 bases spanning the gap. The CDR3 spells CASSPRQGKTGELFF. The CDR3 bases are TGTGCCAGCAGCCCCCGACAAGGAAAGACCGGGGAGCTGTTTTTT.

The chain combines TRBV28 with TRBJ2-7; perhaps TRBD1 as D (5 bases). The CDR3 runs to 18 residues. In germline, CDR1 is MDHEN, CDR2 SYDVKM. Trimming removed 0 bases at V and 2 bases at J, with 20 bases between. The CDR3 protein is CASSLWLSRASAPYEQYF. The CDR3 DNA is TGTGCCAGCAGTTTATGGCTTTCCAGGGCCTCCGCACCCTACGAGCAGTACTTC.

The chain employs TRBV28 and TRBJ2-5; 8 bases are a match to TRBD1. This CDR3 is 14 amino acids long. Germline V gene data show CDR1 as MDHEN and CDR2 as SYDVKM. V shed 7 bases, J shed 3 bases, and the junction held 7 bases outside the gene matches. For the CDR3, the DNA is TGTGCCAGCATGCCCAGGGGGCAGGAAGAGACCCAGTACTTC. Its translation: CASMPRGQEETQYF.

The rearrangement joins TRBV5-1 to TRBJ1-2; 8 nucleotides line up with TRBD1. This CDR3 spans 14 amino acids. The J segment lost 7 bases and the V segment lost 4 bases, leaving 9 bases of the junction unmatched. Germline V gives CDR1 SGHRS, CDR2 YFSETQ. CDR3 loop: CASSAQTGAGGYTF. The CDR3 bases are TGCGCCAGCAGCGCCCAGACAGGGGCTGGTGGCTACACCTTC.

The J gene is TRBJ2-1, the V gene TRBV9, with 8 nucleotides matching TRBD1. In germline, CDR1 is SGDLS, CDR2 YYNGEE. Trimming took 3 bases from V and 5 from J; bases not matched to a gene: 4. This CDR3 is built from 14 residues. In DNA form, the CDR3 reads TGTGCCAGCAGCGGCCAGGGGGCTAACAATGAGCAGTTCTTC. Its translation: CASSGQGANNEQFF. The full variable domain, its missing parts supplied by reference TRBV9 and TRBJ2-1, is DSGVTQTPKHLITATGQRVTLRCSPRSGDLSVYWYQQSLDQGLQFLIQYYNGEERAKGNILERFSAQQFPDLHSELNLSSLELGDSALYFCASSGQGANNEQFFGPGTRLTVL.

V and J are TRBV2 and TRBJ2-3; tentatively, D is TRBD2 (6 bases). CDR3 length: 14 residues. Germline values: CDR1 SNHLY, CDR2 FYNNEI. V lost 5 bases to trimming and J lost 2 bases, with 11 bases between them. The CDR3 nucleotides read TGTGCCAGCAGTCTGCAGGGACTCACAGATACGCAGTATTTT. Translated, it gives CASSLQGLTDTQYF. Together with reference TRBV2 and TRBJ2-3, the CDR3 gives the full variable domain: EPEVTQTPSHQVTQMGQEVILRCVPISNHLYFYWYRQILGQKVEFLVSFYNNEISEKSEIFDDQFSVERPDGSNFTLKIRSTKLEDSAMYFCASSLQGLTDTQYFGPGTRLTVL.

This clone was counted once. The CDR3 region has the DNA TGTGCCAGCTCACCACGGACCAAAACCTACGAGCAGTACTTC. Its protein product is CASSPRTKTYEQYF. The rearrangement links TRBV18 to TRBJ2-7; D ambiguous. V dropped 1 base and J dropped 2 bases, with 9 bases sitting between them. CDR1 KGHSH and CDR2 LQKENI come from the germline V gene. CDR3 length equals 14 residues.

This chain uses TRBV10-3 with TRBJ2-5; no firm D call. The V gene's germline CDR1 is ENHRY and CDR2 SYGVKD. The V end lost 2 bases, the J end lost 4 bases, and 8 bases lay between the germline ends. The CDR3 is 13 amino acids. As DNA, the CDR3 is TGTGCCATCAGTGAGAGGCTGTTAGAGACCCAGTACTTC. This translates into CAISERLLETQYF.

This chain joins TRBV5-1 and TRBJ2-5; D ambiguous. CDR3 size: 14 residues. V lost 0 bases and J lost 2, with 8 bases in between. The germline gives CDR1 SGHRS, CDR2 YFSETQ. The CDR3 DNA follows: TGCGCCAGCAGCTTGGTGGGCAGACAAGAGACCCAGTACTTC. Its translation: CASSLVGRQETQYF. The full variable domain, completed using reference TRBV5-1 and TRBJ2-5, is KAGVTQTPRYLIKTRGQQVTLSCSPISGHRSVSWYQQTPGQGLQFLFEYFSETQRNKGNFPGRFSGRQFSNSRSEMNVSTLELGDSALYLCASSLVGRQETQYFGPGTRLLVL.